This T cell receptor (beta chain) appears in the sequencing data of a study of shared clonotypes between healthy human individuals. Whole-study findings and limits: The naive CD4 repertoires of a handful of donors were compared, and around 5.1% of clonotypes were shared. Generation of non-shared clonotypes was less probable than generation of clonotypes shared by all four donors.

Adult Caucasians living in Nashville, Tennessee made up all of the donors. Original handling: As immunoSEQ supplied junction-only sequences (without quality scores), filtering differed. Clones were sequenced by immunoSEQ multiplex PCR, and TCRdb holds only the in-frame ones, with some missing. V, J and clone size are taken as reported in that table, and D and trimming were inferred from the DNA itself. The sample includes a few million clones, almost 96% of them seen just once. There are 16 residues in the CDR3. Trimming took 6 bases from V and 3 from J, leaving 17 bases between them. Germline V lookup: CDR1 MDHEN, CDR2 SYDVKM. Comment on this clone: Its target is not known.

The material sequenced was naive CD4+ T cells sorted from blood. Subset indicated: CD45RA+ positively selected. This clonotype was obtained from a young man in good health. The chain is built from TRBV28 and TRBJ2-2, with a weak D call TRBD1 (6 bases). CDR3 in DNA: TGTGCCAGCAGCCAGGGGACGGGGCCGGACACCGGGGAGCTGTTTTTT. As protein: CASSQGTGPDTGELFF. Drawing the rest from reference TRBV28 and TRBJ2-2, the complete variable domain is DVKVTQSSRYLVKRTGEKVFLECVQDMDHENMFWYRQDPGLGLRLIYFSYDVKMKEKGDIPEGYSVSREKKERFSLILESASTNQTSMYLCASSQGTGPDTGELFFGEGSRLTVL.